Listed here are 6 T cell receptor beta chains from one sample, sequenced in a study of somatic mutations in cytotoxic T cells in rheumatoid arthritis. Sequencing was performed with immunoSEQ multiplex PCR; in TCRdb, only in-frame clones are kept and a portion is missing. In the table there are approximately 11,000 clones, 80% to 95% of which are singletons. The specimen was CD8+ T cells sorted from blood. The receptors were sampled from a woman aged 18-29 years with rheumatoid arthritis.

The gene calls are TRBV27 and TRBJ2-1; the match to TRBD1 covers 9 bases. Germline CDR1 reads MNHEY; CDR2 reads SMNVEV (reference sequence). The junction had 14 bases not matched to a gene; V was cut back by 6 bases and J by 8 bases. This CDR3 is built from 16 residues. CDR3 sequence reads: CASRLTGGLLIDEQFF. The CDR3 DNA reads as TGTGCCAGCAGGCTAACAGGGGGCCTTTTAATCGATGAGCAGTTCTTC.

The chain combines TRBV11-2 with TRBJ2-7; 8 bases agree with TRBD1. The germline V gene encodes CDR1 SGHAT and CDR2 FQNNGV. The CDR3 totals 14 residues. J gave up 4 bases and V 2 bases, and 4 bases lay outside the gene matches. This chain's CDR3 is CASSLTGGSYEQYF. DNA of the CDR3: TGTGCCAGCAGCTTAACAGGGGGTTCGTACGAGCAGTACTTC.

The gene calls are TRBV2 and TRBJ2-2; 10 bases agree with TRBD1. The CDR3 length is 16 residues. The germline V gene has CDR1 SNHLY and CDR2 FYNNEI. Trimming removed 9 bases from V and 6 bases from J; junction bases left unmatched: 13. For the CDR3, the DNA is TGTGCCAGGCCTGCTGACGGGACAGGGGTTCCCGGGGAGCTGTTTTTT. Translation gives CARPADGTGVPGELFF.

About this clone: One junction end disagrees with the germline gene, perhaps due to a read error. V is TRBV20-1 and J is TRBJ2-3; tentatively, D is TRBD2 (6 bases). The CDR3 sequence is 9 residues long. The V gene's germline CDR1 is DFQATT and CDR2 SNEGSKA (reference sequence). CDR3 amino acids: CSAVAEGHF. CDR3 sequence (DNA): TGCAGTGCTGTAGCGGAGGGTCATTTT.

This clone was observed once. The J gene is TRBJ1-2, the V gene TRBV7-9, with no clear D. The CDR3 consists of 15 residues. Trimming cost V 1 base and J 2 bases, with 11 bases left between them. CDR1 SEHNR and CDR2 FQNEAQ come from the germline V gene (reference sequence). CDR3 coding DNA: TGTGCCAGCAGCTTAGATTCGGGGATCAACTATGGCTACACCTTC. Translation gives CASSLDSGINYGYTF.

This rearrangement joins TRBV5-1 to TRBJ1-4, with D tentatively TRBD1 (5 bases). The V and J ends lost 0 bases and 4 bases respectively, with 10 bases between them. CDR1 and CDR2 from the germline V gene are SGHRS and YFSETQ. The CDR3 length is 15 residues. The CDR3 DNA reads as TGCGCCAGCAGCTTGGAGCAGGGATATAATGAAAAACTGTTTTTT. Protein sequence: CASSLEQGYNEKLFF.